The clone carrying this TCR beta chain was observed a few times. Antigen specificity is unknown. This sample was taken from a study of T-cell memory formation after mild COVID-19. Across the whole study: For the most part, TCR clusters were specific to one donor. Study-level findings and limits: CD4/CD8 balance characterized clones contracting day 15 to 85, and CD4+ skew characterized later expanders.

CDR3 size: 16 residues. Trimming at V came to 4 bases and at J to 1 base, leaving 5 bases not matched to a gene. Germline V gene sequence: CDR1 MGHRA, CDR2 YSYEKL. TCRdb reprocessed the 5' RACE reads via MiXCR and lists one record per CDR3 protein. The table lists roughly 51,000 distinct CDR3 sequences, about 7.3% of them singletons. Sample: PBMCs or a T cell subset sorted from them (not recorded which). The chain is built from TRBV4-1 and TRBJ2-2; TRBD2 aligns across 8 bases. The receptor was isolated from a man between 18 and 29 years old who had mild COVID-19 (a few samples of this study predate the infection). Cell type and time point are not known. The CDR3 here is CASSRRSGGNTGELFF. The CDR3 DNA follows: TGCGCCAGCAGCCGGAGGAGCGGGGGGAACACCGGGGAGCTGTTTTTT.